The 3 T cell receptor beta chains below come from one sample, sequenced in a study of T-cell memory formation after mild COVID-19. Via MiXCR, TCRdb re-called the 5' RACE reads, giving one row per CDR3 protein. Of under 110,000 distinct CDR3 sequences listed, about a sixth are singletons. Sequencing was performed on PBMCs or a T cell subset sorted from them (not recorded which). The receptors originated from an adult woman who had mild COVID-19 (a few samples of this study predate the infection). Cell type and time point are not known.

This CDR3 reads CASSEIGGEQFF. CDR3 coding DNA: TGTGCCAGCAGTGAAATTGGCGGTGAGCAGTTCTTC. The chain employs TRBV2 and TRBJ2-1, with D uncertain. Germline V gene data show CDR1 as SNHLY and CDR2 as FYNNEI. The V end lost 2 bases, the J end lost 9 bases, and 8 bases lay between the germline ends. This CDR3 is 12 amino acids long.

In its sample, this clonotype was seen a few times. The chain has TRBV7-9 and TRBJ2-2, with 8 nucleotides matching TRBD1. J was trimmed by 6 bases and V by 5 bases; bases with no gene match: 11. The germline V gene encodes CDR1 SEHNR and CDR2 FQNEAQ (reference sequence). The CDR3 has 16 amino acids. This chain's CDR3 is CASSPRGPVSPGELFF. As DNA, the CDR3 is TGTGCCAGCAGCCCCAGGGGGCCCGTCTCTCCCGGGGAGCTGTTTTTT.

This clonotype appeared a few times. V is TRBV5-4 and J is TRBJ2-3; D call uncertain. CDR1 and CDR2 from the germline V gene are SGHNT and YYREEE (reference sequence). Trimming left V 5 bases short and J 6 bases short, with 10 bases between. The CDR3 sequence is 12 residues long. This chain's CDR3 is CASSLSRDTQYF. CDR3 nucleotide sequence: TGTGCCAGCAGTCTAAGCCGCGATACGCAGTATTTT. Full variable domain (missing parts from reference TRBV5-4 and TRBJ2-3): ETGVTQSPTHLIKTRGQQVTLRCSSQSGHNTVSWYQQALGQGPQFIFQYYREEENGRGNFPPRFSGLQFPNYSSELNVNALELDDSALYLCASSLSRDTQYFGPGTRLTVL.